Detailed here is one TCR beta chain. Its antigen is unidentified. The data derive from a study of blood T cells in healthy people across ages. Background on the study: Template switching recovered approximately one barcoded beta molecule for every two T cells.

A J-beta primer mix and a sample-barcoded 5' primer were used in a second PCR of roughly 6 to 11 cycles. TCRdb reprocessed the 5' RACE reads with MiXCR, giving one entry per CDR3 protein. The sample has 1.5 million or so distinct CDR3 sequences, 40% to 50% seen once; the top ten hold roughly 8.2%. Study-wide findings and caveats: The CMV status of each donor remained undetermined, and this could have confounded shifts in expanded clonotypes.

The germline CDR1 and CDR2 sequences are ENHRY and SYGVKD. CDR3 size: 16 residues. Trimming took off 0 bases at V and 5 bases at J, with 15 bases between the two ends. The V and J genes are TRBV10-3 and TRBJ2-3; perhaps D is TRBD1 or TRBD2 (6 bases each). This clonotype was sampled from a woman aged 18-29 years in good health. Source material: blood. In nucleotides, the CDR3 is TGTGCCATCAGTGAGTCGAGGGGGGAGGTTGGAGATACGCAGTATTTT. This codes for CAISESRGEVGDTQYF.